This note documents a single T cell receptor (beta chain) sequence. TCR beta CDR3 regions were amplified from RNA transcripts. HTBI primers were the set used in a first-round RT-PCR of the TCR CDR3. MiXCR, applied by TCRdb to the multiplex PCR reads, yields one record per CDR3 protein. The repertoire includes around 480,000 distinct CDR3 sequences, around 14% of them detected once, and around a sixth sits in the top ten. This specimen belongs to a study of T cells in Graves' hyperthyroidism and ophthalmopathy. With V trimmed by 4 bases and J by 2 bases, 6 bases remained unmatched. Germline assignment: CDR1 SGHTA and CDR2 FQGNSA. The CDR3 length is 16 residues.

The chain has TRBV7-2 and TRBJ1-1; 11 bases align to TRBD1. The TCR comes from a woman younger than 30 with Graves' hyperthyroidism. Source material: blood. Here the CDR3 DNA reads TGTGCCAGCAGCTACCGGGACAGGGGGGGTAACACTGAAGCTTTCTTT. Translating it yields CASSYRDRGGNTEAFF.